Listed here are 27 T cell receptor beta chains from one sample, sequenced in a study of shared clonotypes between healthy human individuals (dated by TCRdb to about 2020). The protocol used for the library was the immunoSEQ multiplex PCR assay. The clones in this table, taken by TCRdb from immuneACCESS, are in-frame only. Not every clone is retained; where verified, under half of the shortfall comes from an unresolved V gene, and the cause of the rest is unknown. In this sample the table shows about 2.4 million clones, under 95% of which occur a single time. The top ten clones comprise around 0.4% of the sample. Sequenced sample: naive CD4+ T cells from PBMCs. Sample cell subset or site, as interpreted from the label and publication: CD45RA+ positively selected. These receptors all come from a man between 18 and 29 years old in good health. Some clones in this sample may be carry-over from other donors' samples.

V is TRBV19 and J is TRBJ2-2; TRBD2 might be the D (6 bases). The CDR3 runs 15 residues. Trimming removed 7 bases from V and 1 base from J, with 13 bases in between. The germline V gene encodes CDR1 LNHDA and CDR2 SQIVND (reference sequence). The CDR3 region is CASKEGTLNTGELFF. The DNA for the CDR3 is TGTGCCAGTAAGGAGGGGACCTTGAACACCGGGGAGCTGTTTTTT.

The rearrangement links TRBV7-3 to TRBJ1-1; no clear D. The CDR3 runs to 13 residues. Germline CDR1 SGHTA, CDR2 FQGTGA. V lost 5 bases and J 5 bases, leaving 12 bases between the germline ends. The CDR3 DNA reads TGTGCCAGCAGCCCAGGCGTTGCAACTGAAGCTTTCTTT. Translating it yields CASSPGVATEAFF.

The V call is TRBV6-6, the J call TRBJ1-1; TRBD1 is a possible D gene (6 bases). Germline V lookup: CDR1 MNHNY, CDR2 SVGAGI (reference sequence). V lost 2 bases and J 5 bases, leaving 9 bases between the germline ends. The CDR3 length is 13 residues. The CDR3 DNA follows: TGTGCCAGCAGTTACCGGGACATGACTGAAGCTTTCTTT. It is translated as CASSYRDMTEAFF.

The chain employs TRBV4-1 and TRBJ1-2; no reliable D call. V dropped 1 base and J dropped 8 bases, with 14 bases sitting between them. The CDR3 runs 14 residues. Germline V gene sequence: CDR1 MGHRA, CDR2 YSYEKL. Here the CDR3 reads CASSQVPARGGYTF. The CDR3 DNA reads TGCGCCAGCAGCCAAGTCCCCGCCCGAGGGGGCTACACCTTC.

This clone is a singleton in its sample. The chain couples TRBV10-3 to TRBJ1-6, with D possibly matching TRBD1 (6 bases). CDR1 and CDR2 (germline): ENHRY, SYGVKD. The V gene lost 6 bases and the J gene lost 7 bases, with 16 bases spanning the gap. The CDR3 consists of 15 residues. The chain's CDR3 is CAIRGYDRTNSPLHF. The CDR3 coding sequence is TGTGCCATCAGGGGATATGACAGGACCAATTCACCCCTCCACTTT.

The V call is TRBV5-4, the J call TRBJ2-6; D is perhaps TRBD2 (6 bases). Deletions cut 0 bases from V and 5 bases from J, with 9 bases between. The CDR3 length is 15 residues. CDR1 is SGHNT, CDR2 YYREEE, per germline (reference sequence). The CDR3 loop is CASSLVRDWANVLTF. CDR3 coding DNA: TGTGCCAGCAGCTTGGTTAGGGACTGGGCCAACGTCCTGACTTTC.

This chain uses TRBV5-6 with TRBJ1-3, with D perhaps TRBD1 (6 bases). The germline V gene has CDR1 SGHDT and CDR2 YYEEEE. CDR3 length: 16 amino acids. V lost 3 bases, J lost 0 bases, and 13 bases lay in between. This CDR3 is CASSSDDRSSGNTIYF. The CDR3 region has the DNA TGTGCCAGCAGCTCCGACGACAGGAGCTCTGGAAACACCATATATTTT.

This chain uses TRBV4-3 with TRBJ2-2; D uncertain. The CDR3 sequence is 15 residues long. Per germline, CDR1 LGHNA and CDR2 YSLEER. Trimming shortened V by 1 base and J by 3 bases, and 9 bases separated the two germline ends. The CDR3 DNA reads as TGCGCCAGCAGCCAAGCGGGTAGGGACACCGGGGAGCTGTTTTTT. This sequence encodes CASSQAGRDTGELFF.

This clone has more than one count but fewer than ten. CDR3 nucleotides: TGCAGCGTTGTGGAGGGCAATCAGCCCCAGCATTTT. Its protein is CSVVEGNQPQHF. The chain uses TRBV29-1 and TRBJ1-5, with unresolved D. V lost 4 bases and J lost 2, with 6 bases in between. This CDR3 region has 12 residues. Per germline, CDR1 SQVTM and CDR2 ANQGSEA.

The V and J genes are TRBV4-3 and TRBJ2-5; D unclear. The CDR3 spans 13 residues. V was trimmed by 2 bases and J by 5 bases, leaving 9 bases between them. Germline lookup yields CDR1 LGHNA and CDR2 YSLEER. The chain's CDR3 is CASSQNMRETQYF. In nucleotides, the CDR3 is TGCGCCAGCAGCCAAAATATGCGGGAGACCCAGTACTTC.

The chain recombines TRBV7-9 with TRBJ1-2, with D unclear. The V gene's germline CDR1 is SEHNR and CDR2 FQNEAQ (reference sequence). The CDR3 is 15 residues long. V lost 5 bases, J lost 1 base, and 14 bases lay in between. The CDR3 DNA reads as TGTGCCAGCAGCAACCACGGGCCGATTAACTATGGCTACACCTTC. It codes for CASSNHGPINYGYTF. The full variable domain, completed using reference TRBV7-9 and TRBJ1-2, is DTGVSQNPRHKITKRGQNVTFRCDPISEHNRLYWYRQTLGQGPEFLTYFQNEAQLEKSRLLSDRFSAERPKGSFSTLEIQRTEQGDSAMYLCASSNHGPINYGYTFGSGTRLTVV.

This clone was found once. The V gene is TRBV28, the J gene TRBJ2-7; perhaps D is TRBD1 or TRBD2 (5 bases each). Germline loops: CDR1 MDHEN, CDR2 SYDVKM. There are 19 residues in the CDR3. V was clipped by 5 bases and J by 6 bases, with 32 bases between them. Here the CDR3 DNA reads TGTGCCAGCAGTCCACCAAACCCAATGACAGAGATAAGCGGCCCCGAGCAGTACTTC. This encodes CASSPPNPMTEISGPEQYF.

The chain recombines TRBV30 with TRBJ2-3, with 10 positions matching TRBD2. Germline V gene lookup returns CDR1 GTSNPN and CDR2 SVGIG (reference sequence). The trim removed 0 bases at V and 6 bases at J, leaving 9 bases unmatched. This CDR3 has 16 amino acids. The CDR3 DNA is TGTGCCTGGAGTGTCTACCAAGCGGGAGGGCCGGATACGCAGTATTTT. Its translation: CAWSVYQAGGPDTQYF.

This clone was counted a few times. Within the sample, other DNA sequences also encode this same CDR3. This chain uses TRBV5-1 with TRBJ2-1; 11 positions agree with TRBD2. CDR1 is SGHRS, CDR2 YFSETQ, per germline. V shed 3 bases and J 3 bases; nucleotides not matched to a gene: 2. The CDR3 sequence is 15 residues long. CDR3 sequence reads: CASSSTSGSYNEQFF. CDR3 in DNA: TGCGCCAGCAGCTCTACTAGCGGGAGCTACAATGAGCAGTTCTTC.

The rearrangement joins TRBV11-2 to TRBJ2-5; 12 bases are shared with TRBD1. Near its end, the DNA agrees better with TRBJ2-7, so the J call may be wrong. Germline V gene data show CDR1 as SGHAT and CDR2 as FQNNGV. There are 15 residues in the CDR3. The CDR3 here is CASSLDGTGGGEQYF. CDR3 bases: TGTGCCAGCAGCTTAGATGGGACAGGGGGCGGCGAGCAGTACTTC.

The chain couples TRBV5-1 to TRBJ1-2, with TRBD1 matching over 7 bases. The CDR3 contains 15 residues. The germline V gene encodes CDR1 SGHRS and CDR2 YFSETQ. J gave up 5 bases and V 2 bases, and 9 bases lay outside the gene matches. CDR3 in DNA: TGCGCCAGCAGCTTACAACCCGACAGGGTGTATGGCTACACCTTC. It specifies CASSLQPDRVYGYTF.

V and J are TRBV5-1 and TRBJ1-2; 7 bases line up with TRBD1. The germline V gene has CDR1 SGHRS and CDR2 YFSETQ. J gave up 5 bases and V 0 bases, and 10 bases lay outside the gene matches. This CDR3 has 16 residues. The CDR3 sequence: CASSLGGRQGLYGYTF. CDR3 nucleotides: TGCGCCAGCAGCTTGGGTGGGAGACAGGGCCTTTATGGCTACACCTTC.

The J gene is TRBJ2-2, the V gene TRBV18; D remains ambiguous. Germline CDR1 and CDR2: KGHSH and LQKENI. Trimming took 3 bases from V and 6 from J, leaving 14 bases between them. This CDR3 has 15 residues. CDR3 sequence reads: CASSPPPKGPGELFF. The CDR3 bases are TGTGCCAGCTCACCTCCGCCGAAAGGTCCCGGGGAGCTGTTTTTT.

The CDR3 loop is CASRQGAGSNQPQHF. The CDR3 DNA sequence: TGTGCCAGCAGACAGGGGGCGGGTAGCAATCAGCCCCAGCATTTT. The V and J genes are TRBV19 and TRBJ1-5; 10 bases match TRBD1. The V gene's germline CDR1 is LNHDA and CDR2 SQIVND (reference sequence). This CDR3 region has 15 residues. V lost 9 bases to trimming and J lost 0 bases; unmatched junction nucleotides: 5.

This clone was counted once. The chain couples TRBV28 to TRBJ1-2, with D possibly TRBD1 on 6 matching bases. The CDR3 is 13 amino acids. Germline values: CDR1 MDHEN, CDR2 SYDVKM. The V and J ends lost 5 bases and 4 bases respectively, with 11 bases between them. CDR3 loop: CASSTRGFYGYTF. Here the CDR3 DNA reads TGTGCCAGCAGTACCAGGGGCTTCTATGGCTACACCTTC.

This clone was observed once. No DNA is shown, since the ends of the CDR3 on it are uncertain; the CDR3 is the one TCRdb lists. The chain links TRBV6-1 to TRBJ1-4. The CDR3 adds up to 18 amino acids, both ends counted. CDR1 is MNHNS, CDR2 SASEGT, per germline. The CDR3 protein is CASSGTSGLTRTNEKLFF.

This chain joins TRBV6-1 and TRBJ2-7; 9 positions agree with TRBD2. CDR1 and CDR2 (germline): MNHNS, SASEGT. J lost 2 bases, V lost 3 bases, and 5 bases had no gene match. The CDR3 is 15 residues long. The CDR3 protein is CASSEAASGTYEQYF. CDR3 sequence (DNA): TGTGCCAGCAGTGAGGCGGCTAGCGGGACCTACGAGCAGTACTTC.

The chain couples TRBV28 to TRBJ1-5; no clear D gene. The CDR3 length is 20 residues. Germline V lookup: CDR1 MDHEN, CDR2 SYDVKM. Trimming pared 3 bases from V and 7 bases from J, leaving 31 bases between. CDR3 DNA: TGTGCCAGCAGTTTTATCGGGAGGCTACGGGCAGCCCCCGTGGGCCAGCCCCAGCATTTT. Its protein is CASSFIGRLRAAPVGQPQHF.

The V call is TRBV28, the J call TRBJ2-2; D gene ambiguous. The CDR3 length is 15 residues. Germline assignment: CDR1 MDHEN and CDR2 SYDVKM. The germline V and J ends were trimmed by 3 bases and 6 bases, with 14 bases remaining between them. CDR3 DNA sequence: TGTGCCAGCAGTTTCTTTCGGTTGGCCGCCGGGGAGCTGTTTTTT. Protein sequence: CASSFFRLAAGELFF. Supplemented by reference TRBV28 and TRBJ2-2, the full variable domain reads DVKVTQSSRYLVKRTGEKVFLECVQDMDHENMFWYRQDPGLGLRLIYFSYDVKMKEKGDIPEGYSVSREKKERFSLILESASTNQTSMYLCASSFFRLAAGELFFGEGSRLTVL.

This chain joins TRBV19 and TRBJ2-1; TRBD2 matches 14 bases. The CDR3 consists of 15 residues. The ends lost 7 bases at V and 8 bases at J; junction bases unmatched: 7. Germline loops: CDR1 LNHDA, CDR2 SQIVND (reference sequence). The CDR3 DNA reads TGTGCCAGTAAGAATCCGGGACTAGCGGGAGATGAGCAGTTCTTC. Protein sequence: CASKNPGLAGDEQFF.

This chain links TRBV5-6 with TRBJ2-1; 8 bases agree with TRBD1. Germline CDR1 is SGHDT and CDR2 is YYEEEE. The CDR3 sequence is 14 residues long. J gave up 3 bases and V 7 bases, and 6 bases lay outside the gene matches. The CDR3 spells CASRTGKLYNEQFF. The CDR3 DNA follows: TGTGCCAGCCGGACAGGGAAGCTCTACAATGAGCAGTTCTTC.

The gene calls are TRBV5-4 and TRBJ2-6, with 11 positions matching TRBD2. Trimming took 5 bases from V and 4 from J; bases not matched to a gene: 8. CDR3 length: 17 residues. The V gene's germline CDR1 is SGHNT and CDR2 YYREEE (reference sequence). CDR3 sequence reads: CASSPLAGGPGANVLTF. Written as DNA, the CDR3 is TGTGCCAGCAGTCCCCTAGCGGGAGGCCCCGGGGCCAACGTCCTGACTTTC.